Detailed here is one T cell receptor (beta chain). This clonotype was counted a few times. The antigen it recognizes is unknown. No base qualities exist here, and no much larger clone lies one base off it. This entry comes from a study of T-cell memory formation after mild COVID-19 (dated by TCRdb to about 2021). At the level of the whole study: TCR sequence clusters from the two donors were largely donor specific. Longitudinal TCRalpha and TCRbeta repertoire sequencing tracked T-cell clones expanding and contracting after mild COVID-19 in a couple of donors. Two young, previously healthy adult volunteers made up the cohort, one male and one female.

Results the study describes overall, beyond this receptor: Contracting CD4+ clones turned up mainly in the CM and EM memory subsets, whereas EMRA was where CD8+ clones were enriched. Whether the second-wave clones peaking on day 37 were SARS-CoV-2 specific was not confirmed. From day 15 to 85, contracting clones showed balanced CD4/CD8 phenotypes, whereas a second wave of clones that expanded from day 15 to 37 leaned towards CD4+. The study included only a couple of mild cases, and larger cohorts that include severe cases with pre-infection samples were judged to be necessary. Some responding clones were found in pre-infection memory, which suggests that pre-existing cross-reactive memory T cells took part in the SARS-CoV-2 response.

PBMCs were isolated by Ficoll-Paque density gradient centrifugation. This sample was sequenced with an Illumina NovaSeq 6000. cDNA libraries for TCRalpha and TCRbeta were prepared by 5'RACE using constant-segment primers, with sample barcodes and unique molecular identifiers added. RNA was extracted from every sample with Trizol reagent. Amplification of the libraries took two PCR steps, and the second step added a second sample barcode plus Illumina TruSeq adapters. The libraries were sequenced on an Illumina NovaSeq using 2 x 150 bp paired-end reads. The source study handled its data this way. Demultiplexing of reads and collapsing into UMI-guided consensus sequences were performed with migec v1.2.7. Using mixcr v2.1.11, UMI consensuses were aligned to TRA and TRB V and J templates and then assembled into clonotypes. Clonotypes were classified as expanded or contracted when called significant by both edgeR and NoisET, with noise models trained on biological replicates. For edgeR calls, the thresholds were a false discovery rate-adjusted p below 0.01 and a log2 fold-change of 1. As an exploratory analysis of dynamics, max-normalized trajectories of the 1000 most abundant clonotypes were examined with PCA combined with hierarchical clustering. Each responding clone was given a CD4 or CD8 phenotype based on the CD4+ and CD8+ repertoires, which had been sequenced separately. Using fastp trimming at Q25 and MiXCR clonotype assembly, TCRdb reanalyzed the public sequencing data and kept in-frame beta chains. Every entry covers one CDR3 protein and lists the most common genes and DNA from its rows. The V and J calls and clone size come from TCRdb's table, not from the authors' own analysis. The sample records about half a million distinct CDR3 sequences, 15% to 20% of which are singletons. 9% to 15% of the sample is taken by the ten largest.

V loses 1 base at its end and J loses 3 bases; junction bases beyond the gene matches: 2. From the cysteine through the phenylalanine, the CDR3 covers 15 amino acids. The kept DNA is CDR3 alone, 45 bases in frame from the first base. CDR1 and CDR2, per the germline V gene, are LGHNT and FRNRAP. This TCR was recovered from an adult woman who had mild COVID-19 (a few samples of this study predate the infection). The sample titles of this study are shuffled in the database, so cell type and time point are left out; the donor was told from shared clones. This sequence uses TRBV12-5 and TRBJ2-2; the central 7 bases match TRBD1. Sequencing was carried out using PBMCs or a T cell subset sorted from them (not recorded which). This receptor has the CDR3 CASGLGGQHTGELFF. The nucleotides are TGTGCTAGTGGTTTGGGGGGACAGCACACCGGGGAGCTGTTTTTT.